A selection of T cell receptor beta chains follows, all from one sample in a study of T cells in Graves' hyperthyroidism and ophthalmopathy. TCRdb used MiXCR to reprocess the multiplex PCR reads, holding one entry per CDR3 protein. The sample lists 300,000 to 400,000 distinct CDR3 sequences; 15% to 20% were seen once. The material sequenced was blood. These receptors came from a woman in her 50s with Graves' hyperthyroidism. The CDR3 runs from the conserved cysteine through the conserved F or W. The order of the fields is CDR3 protein, CDR3 DNA, D gene, clone size, V gene, J gene. The D gene is left open where the match is weak. The size entry is marked missing in some rows and otherwise reads once, few, many or a size class.

CDR3: CASSRRDSFNTEAFF; DNA: TGTGCCAGCAGCCGTAGAGACAGTTTTAACACTGAAGCTTTCTTT; D: -; size: many; V: TRBV3-1; J: TRBJ1-1
CDR3: CASSGGTGVAKNIQYF; DNA: TGCGCCAGCAGCGGCGGGACAGGAGTAGCCAAAAACATTCAGTACTTC; D: TRBD1; size: -; V: TRBV5-1; J: TRBJ2-4
CDR3: CASSLRENQPQHF; DNA: TGTGCCAGCAGTTTGAGGGAGAATCAGCCCCAGCATTTT; D: -; size: few; V: TRBV12-3/TRBV12-4; J: TRBJ1-5
CDR3: CASETGTGNYEQYF; DNA: TGTGCCAGCGAGACCGGGACAGGTAACTACGAGCAGTACTTC; D: TRBD1; size: many; V: TRBV28; J: TRBJ2-7
CDR3: CASSSVFRANEQFF; DNA: TGTGCCAGCAGCTCCGTATTTCGTGCCAATGAGCAGTTCTTC; D: -; size: few; V: TRBV5-6; J: TRBJ2-1
CDR3: CASSDPWTGEFTGELFF; DNA: TGTGCCAGCAGCGACCCCTGGACAGGGGAATTCACCGGGGAGCTGTTTTTT; D: TRBD1; size: -; V: TRBV9; J: TRBJ2-2
CDR3: CSASAGRKYEQYF; DNA: TGCAGTGCTAGTGCGGGCAGAAAATACGAGCAGTACTTC; D: -; size: -; V: TRBV20-1; J: TRBJ2-7
CDR3: CASTATVDTEAFF; DNA: TGTGCCAGCACCGCGACCGTCGACACTGAAGCTTTCTTT; D: -; size: many; V: TRBV12-3/TRBV12-4; J: TRBJ1-1
CDR3: CASSQRPDYEQYF; DNA: TGTGCCAGCAGCCAACGGCCAGACTACGAGCAGTACTTC; D: -; size: many; V: TRBV3-1; J: TRBJ2-7
CDR3: CASTPWDRGIAEAYEQYF; DNA: TGTGCCTCTACGCCCTGGGACAGGGGCATTGCGGAGGCCTACGAGCAGTACTTC; D: TRBD1; size: many; V: TRBV30; J: TRBJ2-7
CDR3: CASSLALAGDYNEQFF; DNA: TGCGCCAGCAGCTTGGCACTAGCGGGGGACTACAATGAGCAGTTCTTC; D: TRBD2; size: many; V: TRBV5-1; J: TRBJ2-1
CDR3: CASSLTTSGRQETQYF; DNA: TGTGCCAGCAGCTTAACTACTAGCGGGAGACAGGAGACCCAGTACTTC; D: TRBD2; size: many; V: TRBV11-2; J: TRBJ2-5
CDR3: CSAREPPGRSPTETQYF; DNA: TGCAGTGCTAGAGAGCCCCCGGGACGGTCCCCGACAGAGACCCAGTACTTC; D: -; size: -; V: TRBV20-1; J: TRBJ2-5
CDR3: CASSLSRGEEKLFF; DNA: TGTGCCAGCAGTTTGAGCAGGGGGGAAGAAAAACTGTTTTTT; D: TRBD1; size: few; V: TRBV12-3/TRBV12-4; J: TRBJ1-4
CDR3: CASSRGFWNEQYF; DNA: TGTGCCAGCAGTCGTGGGTTCTGGAACGAGCAGTACTTC; D: -; size: many; V: TRBV2; J: TRBJ2-7
CDR3: CASSPARTGGDEQYF; DNA: TGTGCCAGCAGTCCCGCTCGGACAGGGGGCGACGAGCAGTACTTC; D: TRBD1; size: many; V: TRBV12-3/TRBV12-4; J: TRBJ2-7
CDR3: CASSVRPDTEAFF; DNA: TGTGCCAGCAGTGTAAGACCGGACACTGAAGCTTTCTTT; D: -; size: -; V: TRBV12-3/TRBV12-4; J: TRBJ1-1
CDR3: CASSSDLGQPQHF; DNA: TGCGCCAGCAGCTCCGATCTGGGGCAGCCCCAGCATTTT; D: -; size: many; V: TRBV5-1; J: TRBJ1-5
CDR3: CASSLEGYSYNSPLHF; DNA: TGCGCCAGCAGCCTCGAGGGCTACTCCTATAATTCACCCCTCCACTTT; D: -; size: -; V: TRBV4-1; J: TRBJ1-6
CDR3: CASSQPRAGNEQFF; DNA: TGCGCCAGCAGCCAACCCAGGGCGGGCAATGAGCAGTTCTTC; D: -; size: few; V: TRBV4-1; J: TRBJ2-1
CDR3: CASSGMDRSSYNSPLHF; DNA: TGCGCCAGCAGTGGGATGGACCGCAGCTCCTATAATTCACCCCTCCACTTT; D: -; size: -; V: TRBV10-2; J: TRBJ1-6
CDR3: CASSQDPRQSPSQETQYF; DNA: TGCGCCAGCAGCCAAGATCCGAGACAGAGTCCATCCCAAGAGACCCAGTACTTC; D: -; size: -; V: TRBV4-1; J: TRBJ2-5
CDR3: CASSPDGQGTDTQYF; DNA: TGTGCCAGCTCACCGGACGGACAGGGCACAGATACGCAGTATTTT; D: TRBD1; size: many; V: TRBV18; J: TRBJ2-3
CDR3: CASSQGPPSNQPQHF; DNA: TGTGCCAGCAGCCAAGGGCCCCCCAGCAATCAGCCCCAGCATTTT; D: -; size: few; V: TRBV6-1; J: TRBJ1-5
CDR3: CASSPPAGVGEQYF; DNA: TGTGCCAGCAGCCCCCCCGCGGGAGTCGGGGAGCAGTACTTC; D: TRBD2; size: many; V: TRBV4-2; J: TRBJ2-7
CDR3: CASRGTGLPEAFF; DNA: TGTGCCAGCAGGGGGACAGGGCTCCCCGAAGCTTTCTTT; D: TRBD1; size: many; V: TRBV14; J: TRBJ1-1
CDR3: CRVLWGAEAFF; DNA: TGCAGGGTCCTTTGGGGCGCTGAAGCTTTCTTT; D: -; size: many; V: TRBV20-1; J: TRBJ1-1
CDR3: CASSPRQDLNTEAFF; DNA: TGTGCCAGCAGCCCCCGACAGGATTTGAACACTGAAGCTTTCTTT; D: -; size: many; V: TRBV11-2; J: TRBJ1-1
CDR3: CASSLTDSNPEAFF; DNA: TGTGCCAGCAGCTTAACGGACAGCAACCCTGAAGCTTTCTTT; D: -; size: few; V: TRBV7-9; J: TRBJ1-1
CDR3: CASSLVTFGSNTEAFF; DNA: TGCGCCAGCAGCTTAGTGACCTTCGGCTCGAACACTGAAGCTTTCTTT; D: -; size: -; V: TRBV5-1; J: TRBJ1-1
CDR3: CAWSARETLYNEQFF; DNA: TGTGCCTGGAGTGCGCGGGAGACCCTCTACAATGAGCAGTTCTTC; D: TRBD2; size: many; V: TRBV30; J: TRBJ2-1
CDR3: CASSLTEAQETQYF; DNA: TGTGCCAGCAGCTTAACAGAGGCCCAAGAGACCCAGTACTTC; D: -; size: few; V: TRBV11-1; J: TRBJ2-5
CDR3: CSARDLGLGQRSSYNEQFF; DNA: TGCAGTGCTAGAGATCTAGGCCTCGGACAGCGAAGCTCCTACAATGAGCAGTTCTTC; D: -; size: many; V: TRBV20-1; J: TRBJ2-1
CDR3: CASSQADSQPQHF; DNA: TGTGCCAGCAGCCAGGCGGATAGTCAGCCCCAGCATTTT; D: -; size: many; V: TRBV3-1; J: TRBJ1-5
CDR3: CASSLGQGRSNQPQHF; DNA: TGTGCCAGCAGCTTGGGGCAGGGCCGGAGCAATCAGCCCCAGCATTTT; D: -; size: -; V: TRBV5-6; J: TRBJ1-5
CDR3: CASSPGLAGTPREQYF; DNA: TGTGCCAGCAGCCCTGGACTAGCGGGAACCCCCCGCGAGCAGTACTTC; D: TRBD2; size: many; V: TRBV28; J: TRBJ2-7